The T cell receptor (beta chain) under discussion was sequenced for a study of CD8 T cells in Susac syndrome. Trimming at V came to 1 base and at J to 0 bases, leaving 9 bases not matched to a gene. The CDR3 has 17 amino acids. CDR1 and CDR2 (germline): MGHRA, YSYEKL. Random hexamers primed reverse transcription of about 0.45 to 1 ug RNA. TCRdb re-derived calls from the immunoSEQ multiplex PCR reads in MiXCR, one entry per CDR3 protein. The sample records hundreds of thousands of distinct CDR3 sequences, about 85% being singletons. This receptor was identified in a human donor with multiple sclerosis. The chain combines TRBV4-1 with TRBJ2-7; 7 bases are shared with TRBD2. Sequencing was done on a sample of CD8+ T cells from PBMCs. The CDR3 here is CASSQVSLAVSSYEQYF. CDR3 DNA sequence: TGCGCCAGCAGCCAAGTATCCCTAGCGGTTAGCTCCTACGAGCAGTACTTC.